This T cell receptor beta chain was documented in a study of T cell repertoires in cytomegalovirus infection. Study-level information: The study used recently identified HLA-C-restricted and well-studied HLA-B-restricted CMV epitopes. It was the public TCR beta signatures that indicated both CMV infection and matching HLA type. Regarding the study as a whole: Using cumulative public TCR beta family frequency, the authors identified those who carried CMV together with the relevant HLA. Ex vivo responses were dominated by HLA-C-restricted CMV-specific TCR beta clonotypes.

TCRdb redid the calling of the reads with MiXCR, one entry per CDR3 protein. The table has about 890,000 distinct CDR3 sequences, less than 35% seen once; the top ten hold over 12%. The junction had 10 bases not matched to a gene; V was cut back by 5 bases and J by 2 bases. The CDR3 has 16 residues. CDR1 and CDR2 (germline): SEHNR, FQNEAQ (reference sequence). Concerning this clonotype itself: Its antigen is not identified.

The rearrangement uses TRBV7-9 and TRBJ2-5; TRBD2 matches 8 bases. The sample here was cultured CD8+ T cells from PBMCs, taken from culture after CMV antigen stimulation. This TCR was recovered from a human donor in good health (CMV status not recorded). Some clones in this sample may be carry-over from other donors' samples. The CDR3 is CASSIRGGLAQETQYF. CDR3 sequence (DNA): TGTGCCAGCAGCATTAGGGGAGGACTAGCTCAAGAGACCCAGTACTTC.